The 27 T cell receptor beta chains presented below share a single source sample, sequenced in a study of blood T cells in healthy people across ages (dated by TCRdb to between 2015 and 2016). Receptors were amplified or captured by 5' RACE. Sequencer: Illumina HiSeq 2500. The second PCR ran for roughly 7 to 12 cycles and used a J-beta primer mix along with a sample-barcoded 5' primer. Clones were called with MiXCR by TCRdb after fastp trimmed the public reads at Q25, and only in-frame beta chains were retained. Each record represents a unique CDR3 protein, reported with the most common genes and DNA among its rows. This sample is represented by about 1,400,000 distinct CDR3 sequences; roughly 64% of them were singletons. 6.5% to 8.5% of the sample is taken by the ten largest. The sequencing input was blood. Receptors were obtained from a man aged 18 to 35 in good health.

The chain carries TRBV10-3 and TRBJ2-4; 7 bases line up with TRBD2. V dropped 11 bases and J dropped 13; count of bases not matched to a gene: 17. This CDR3 spans 13 amino acids. From germline, CDR1 is ENHRY and CDR2 SYGVKD. The CDR3 DNA sequence: TGTGCCGCCACGGGACGGGAGGACAATGAGCAGTACTTC. Translation: CAATGREDNEQYF.

This rearrangement joins TRBV10-3 to TRBJ2-5, with TRBD2 matching over 12 bases. CDR1 is ENHRY, CDR2 SYGVKD, per germline. This CDR3 spans 15 amino acids. V shed 5 bases, J shed 4 bases, and the junction held 5 bases outside the gene matches. DNA of the CDR3: TGTGCCATCAGTCCCGGACTAGCGGGGAGAGAGACCCAGTACTTC. Amino acid sequence: CAISPGLAGRETQYF.

The gene calls are TRBV28 and TRBJ2-5, with no clear D. From germline, CDR1 is MDHEN and CDR2 SYDVKM. Trimming took 7 bases from V and 1 from J, leaving 13 bases between them. There are 14 residues in the CDR3. The CDR3 loop reads CASTNGRLQETQYF. The CDR3 nucleotides are TGTGCCAGCACGAACGGCAGACTCCAAGAGACCCAGTACTTC.

The chain couples TRBV20-1 to TRBJ2-7; 8 bases fit TRBD2. The CDR3 sequence is 13 residues long. Germline CDR1 reads DFQATT; CDR2 reads SNEGSKA (reference sequence). With 2 bases clipped from V and 6 bases from J, the junction kept 6 bases outside the gene matches. The CDR3 bases are TGCAGTGCTAGACGAGCGGGAGCGGTCGAGCAGTACTTC. Translation: CSARRAGAVEQYF.

This chain links TRBV29-1 with TRBJ2-5; 7 positions match TRBD1. CDR3 size: 16 residues. The germline V gene has CDR1 SQVTM and CDR2 ANQGSEA. With V trimmed by 2 bases and J by 1 base, 10 bases remained unmatched. This chain's CDR3 is CSVESGEGAPQETQYF. The CDR3 region has the DNA TGCAGCGTTGAATCGGGTGAGGGGGCCCCCCAAGAGACCCAGTACTTC. The full variable domain, with the rest looked up from reference TRBV29-1 and TRBJ2-5, is SAVISQKPSRDICQRGTSLTIQCQVDSQVTMMFWYRQQPGQSLTLIATANQGSEATYESGFVIDKFPISRPNLTFSTLTVSNMSPEDSSIYLCSVESGEGAPQETQYFGPGTRLLVL.

The genes are TRBV5-1 and TRBJ1-1, with 7 bases matching TRBD1. CDR1 SGHRS and CDR2 YFSETQ come from the germline V gene. Trimming took 0 bases from V and 3 from J; bases not matched to a gene: 8. The CDR3 runs to 16 residues. The CDR3 loop reads CASSLAQGGLYTEAFF. In DNA form, the CDR3 reads TGCGCCAGCAGCTTGGCGCAGGGGGGACTGTACACTGAAGCTTTCTTT.

The chain carries TRBV21-1 and TRBJ1-6; the table calls TRBD1, which could not be checked here. TRBV21-1 is shown as a pseudogene. CDR3 length: 16 amino acids. This chain's CDR3 is CASSGETGQGHSPLHF. Here the CDR3 DNA reads TGTGCCAGCAGCGGCGAAACGGGACAGGGGCACTCACCCCTCCACTTT.

This clonotype was detected only a few times. V gene TRBV29-1 combines with J gene TRBJ2-7, with D tentatively TRBD1 (6 bases). This CDR3 has 15 amino acids. The V end lost 6 bases, the J end lost 0 bases, and 18 bases lay between the germline ends. Germline V CDR1 and CDR2: SQVTM, ANQGSEA. The CDR3 loop reads CSVVPGTQSSYEQYF. The CDR3 region has the DNA TGCAGCGTGGTTCCCGGGACACAGAGCTCCTACGAGCAGTACTTC.

This clonotype turned up a few times. The V call is TRBV27, the J call TRBJ2-5; D unresolved. V was shortened by 7 bases and J by 4 bases, with 7 bases between the two germline ends. From germline, CDR1 is MNHEY and CDR2 SMNVEV (reference sequence). This CDR3 is built from 11 residues. The CDR3 sequence: CASTWGETQYF. In DNA form, the CDR3 reads TGTGCCAGCACCTGGGGAGAGACCCAGTACTTC.

The sample holds a few counts of this clonotype. This chain links TRBV5-1 with TRBJ2-5; 8 nucleotides agree with TRBD2. The CDR3 contains 13 residues. V dropped 7 bases and J dropped 2; count of bases not matched to a gene: 4. Germline V gives CDR1 SGHRS, CDR2 YFSETQ. CDR3 sequence: CASLASGQETQYF. The CDR3 DNA is TGCGCCAGCCTCGCTAGCGGGCAAGAGACCCAGTACTTC.

This clonotype has just a few counts. The V gene is TRBV29-1, the J gene TRBJ2-5, with 8 nucleotides matching TRBD2. Germline assignment: CDR1 SQVTM and CDR2 ANQGSEA. This CDR3 contains 12 residues. The junction had 4 bases not matched to a gene; V was cut back by 5 bases and J by 5 bases. For the CDR3, the DNA is TGCAGCGTTTGGGGACTAGAGGAGACCCAGTACTTC. Protein sequence: CSVWGLEETQYF.

V and J are TRBV6-2 or TRBV6-3 and TRBJ2-4, with D unresolved. Germline CDR1 MNHEY, CDR2 SVGEGT. This CDR3 comprises 13 residues. The germline V and J ends were trimmed by 5 bases and 13 bases, with 18 bases remaining between them. Here the CDR3 DNA reads TGTGCCAGCAGTGACGCCAATGACCGGATACAGTACTTC. Protein: CASSDANDRIQYF.

This clonotype was counted between two and nine times. V and J are TRBV4-2 and TRBJ2-1; TRBD2 aligns across 7 bases. J gave up 0 bases and V 2 bases, and 1 base lay outside the gene matches. The CDR3 loop spans 15 amino acids. CDR1 is LGHNA and CDR2 is YNFKEQ in the germline V gene. The CDR3 nucleotides read TGTGCCAGCAGCCAACGGACTAGCTCCTACAATGAGCAGTTCTTC. Protein sequence: CASSQRTSSYNEQFF.

This clonotype turned up a few times. The chain recombines TRBV6-2 or TRBV6-3 with TRBJ2-1; D is possibly TRBD2 (6 bases). Between the trimmed V and J ends, which lost 5 bases and 10 bases, there was a span of 9 bases. The CDR3 is 11 residues long. The V gene's germline CDR1 is MNHEY and CDR2 SVGEGT. The DNA of the CDR3 is TGTGCCAGCAGTAGGCGGGACGAGCAGTTCTTC. It specifies CASSRRDEQFF.

This clonotype has only a few counts. V is TRBV7-9 and J is TRBJ2-5; D ambiguous. The CDR3 totals 14 residues. Germline V lookup: CDR1 SEHNR, CDR2 FQNEAQ (reference sequence). Trimming removed 4 bases at V and 1 base at J, with 10 bases between. CDR3 in amino acids: CASSSDRIQETQYF. The DNA for the CDR3 is TGTGCCAGCAGCTCCGATCGTATCCAAGAGACCCAGTACTTC.

The table lists this clonotype with a few counts. The chain carries TRBV10-3 and TRBJ2-1; D is unresolved. Trimming took 3 bases from V and 7 from J, leaving 7 bases between them. This CDR3 contains 12 residues. The germline V gene has CDR1 ENHRY and CDR2 SYGVKD. The CDR3 DNA reads as TGTGCCATCAGTGATGGTCCTAATGAGCAGTTCTTC. It yields the protein CAISDGPNEQFF.

The chain recombines TRBV7-2 with TRBJ2-1, with a possible D match to TRBD2 (5 bases). This CDR3 region has 14 residues. From germline, CDR1 is SGHTA and CDR2 FQGNSA. Deletions cut 3 bases from V and 4 bases from J, with 10 bases between. The CDR3 is CASSLTLDYNEQFF. The CDR3 DNA follows: TGTGCCAGCAGCTTGACACTAGATTACAATGAGCAGTTCTTC.

The J gene is TRBJ2-7, the V gene TRBV6-1, with 7 positions matching TRBD1. V was clipped by 5 bases and J by 2 bases; unmatched bases: 9. Germline V gene sequence: CDR1 MNHNS, CDR2 SASEGT. The CDR3 covers 15 residues. The CDR3 sequence is CASSMNLQGTYEQYF. In DNA, the CDR3 is TGTGCCAGCAGTATGAACTTACAGGGGACCTACGAGCAGTACTTC.

V and J are TRBV12-3 or TRBV12-4 and TRBJ2-5; 8 bases line up with TRBD2. After removal of 5 bases from V and 4 bases from J, the junction contained 12 bases not matched to a gene. The CDR3 loop spans 16 amino acids. CDR3 amino acids: CASSHLGGRPGETQYF. Written as DNA, the CDR3 is TGTGCCAGCAGTCATCTGGGCGGGAGGCCGGGAGAGACCCAGTACTTC.

This clonotype has only a few counts. CDR3 protein: CSVFYLARETQYF. The CDR3, as DNA: TGCAGCGTTTTTTATCTCGCCAGAGAGACCCAGTACTTC. V usage is TRBV29-1 and J usage is TRBJ2-5; D gene ambiguous. This CDR3 has 13 amino acids. Trimming cost V 5 bases and J 4 bases, with 14 bases left between them. The germline V gene encodes CDR1 SQVTM and CDR2 ANQGSEA.

The chain combines TRBV3-1 with TRBJ1-5, with a weak D call TRBD1 (5 bases). Germline CDR1 reads LGHDT; CDR2 reads YNNKEL (reference sequence). V dropped 3 bases and J dropped 6 bases, with 15 bases sitting between them. The CDR3 runs to 15 residues. The CDR3 nucleotides are TGTGCCAGCAGCCAGGACGGGACTTGGGGTCAGCCCCAGCATTTT. Its translation: CASSQDGTWGQPQHF.

This clonotype was counted a single time. V usage is TRBV5-1 and J usage is TRBJ1-1, with 7 bases aligning to TRBD1. V was pared by 3 bases and J by 4 bases, with 6 bases of the junction left unmatched. Germline loops: CDR1 SGHRS, CDR2 YFSETQ. This CDR3 contains 14 residues. The CDR3 protein is CASSSPQGTTEAFF. The CDR3 nucleotides are TGCGCCAGCAGCTCCCCACAGGGGACCACTGAAGCTTTCTTT. Full variable domain (outside the CDR3, taken from reference TRBV5-1 and TRBJ1-1): KAGVTQTPRYLIKTRGQQVTLSCSPISGHRSVSWYQQTPGQGLQFLFEYFSETQRNKGNFPGRFSGRQFSNSRSEMNVSTLELGDSALYLCASSSPQGTTEAFFGQGTRLTVV.

The chain joins TRBV20-1 to TRBJ2-1; D possibly matches TRBD1 or TRBD2 (5 bases each). The germline CDR1 and CDR2 sequences are DFQATT and SNEGSKA (reference sequence). The CDR3 has 14 residues. CDR3 loop: CFPGGKGDYNEQFF. The CDR3 region has the DNA TGCTTTCCTGGGGGAAAAGGGGACTACAATGAGCAGTTCTTC.

This rearrangement joins TRBV20-1 to TRBJ2-5, with 14 positions matching TRBD2. Germline trimming cut 6 bases from V and 4 bases from J; bases unmatched to any gene: 10. Germline V CDR1 and CDR2: DFQATT, SNEGSKA (reference sequence). The CDR3 runs 16 residues. The CDR3 is CSASFPGTSGRETQYF. The CDR3, as DNA: TGCAGTGCCTCGTTCCCCGGGACTAGCGGGAGAGAGACCCAGTACTTC.

The chain is built from TRBV20-1 and TRBJ1-5; no clear D. The CDR3 length is 13 residues. V gave up 3 bases and J gave up 4 bases, with 10 bases separating them. The germline CDR1 and CDR2 sequences are DFQATT and SNEGSKA (reference sequence). CDR3 sequence (DNA): TGCAGTGCTAGTTTTGGTCGGAATCAGCCCCAGCATTTT. It specifies CSASFGRNQPQHF.

This rearrangement joins TRBV5-4 to TRBJ2-1, with D tentatively TRBD1 (6 bases). The CDR3 runs to 14 residues. The V gene's germline CDR1 is SGHNT and CDR2 YYREEE (reference sequence). The V end was cut by 7 bases, the J end by 2 bases, with 13 bases between. CDR3 protein: CASQPGQAYNEQFF. DNA of the CDR3: TGTGCCAGCCAGCCGGGACAAGCCTACAATGAGCAGTTCTTC.

The chain uses TRBV4-1 and TRBJ2-3; TRBD2 matches 11 bases. Germline CDR1 and CDR2: MGHRA and YSYEKL. J lost 2 bases, V lost 0 bases, and 7 bases had no gene match. CDR3 size: 18 residues. CDR3 sequence (DNA): TGCGCCAGCAGCCAAGAAGTAGCGGGAGGGACGCCCACAGATACGCAGTATTTT. Residues: CASSQEVAGGTPTDTQYF.